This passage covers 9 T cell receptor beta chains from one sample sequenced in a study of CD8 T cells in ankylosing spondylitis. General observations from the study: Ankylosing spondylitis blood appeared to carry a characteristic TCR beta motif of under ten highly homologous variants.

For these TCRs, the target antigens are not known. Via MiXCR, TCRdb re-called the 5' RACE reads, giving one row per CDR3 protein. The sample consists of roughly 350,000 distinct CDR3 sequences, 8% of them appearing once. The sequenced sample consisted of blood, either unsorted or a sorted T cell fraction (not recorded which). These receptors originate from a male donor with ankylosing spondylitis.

CDR3 sequence (DNA): TGCAGTGCTAGCAGGACTAGCGGATTCTCCTACGAGCAGTACTTC. Its translation: CSASRTSGFSYEQYF. The rearrangement uses TRBV20-1 and TRBJ2-7; 10 bases line up with TRBD2. The CDR3 is 15 amino acids. V trimming: 3 bases; J trimming: 0 bases; junction bases outside the gene matches: 5. CDR1 and CDR2 (germline): DFQATT, SNEGSKA (reference sequence).

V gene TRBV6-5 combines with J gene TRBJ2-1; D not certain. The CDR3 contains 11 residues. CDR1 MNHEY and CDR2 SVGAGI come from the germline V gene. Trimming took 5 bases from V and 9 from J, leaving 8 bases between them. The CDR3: CASSRLAEQFF. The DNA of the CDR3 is TGTGCCAGCAGTCGCTTGGCTGAGCAGTTCTTC.

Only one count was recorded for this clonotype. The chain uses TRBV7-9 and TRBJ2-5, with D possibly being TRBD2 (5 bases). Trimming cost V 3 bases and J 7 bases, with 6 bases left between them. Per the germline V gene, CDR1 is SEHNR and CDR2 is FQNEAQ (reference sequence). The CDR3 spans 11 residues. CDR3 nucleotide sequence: TGTGCCAGCAGCTTCGAGGGGACCCAGTACTTC. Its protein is CASSFEGTQYF.

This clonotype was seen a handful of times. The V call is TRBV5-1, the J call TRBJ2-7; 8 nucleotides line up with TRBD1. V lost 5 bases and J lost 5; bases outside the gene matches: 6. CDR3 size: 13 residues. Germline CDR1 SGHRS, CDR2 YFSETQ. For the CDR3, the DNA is TGCGCCAGCAGAAGGACAGGGTCCCACGAGCAGTACTTC. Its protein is CASRRTGSHEQYF.

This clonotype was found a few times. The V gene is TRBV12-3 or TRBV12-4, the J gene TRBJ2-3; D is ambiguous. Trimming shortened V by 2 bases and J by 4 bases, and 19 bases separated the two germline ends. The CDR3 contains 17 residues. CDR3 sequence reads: CASSLWAGLESADTQYF. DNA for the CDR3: TGTGCCAGCAGTTTATGGGCAGGCCTCGAGAGCGCAGATACGCAGTATTTT.

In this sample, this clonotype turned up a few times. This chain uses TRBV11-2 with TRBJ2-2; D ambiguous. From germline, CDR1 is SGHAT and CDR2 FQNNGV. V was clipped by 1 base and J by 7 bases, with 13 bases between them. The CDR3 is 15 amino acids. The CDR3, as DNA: TGTGCCAGCAGCTTAGTTCGGTCCGGGTTCGGGGAGCTGTTTTTT. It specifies CASSLVRSGFGELFF.

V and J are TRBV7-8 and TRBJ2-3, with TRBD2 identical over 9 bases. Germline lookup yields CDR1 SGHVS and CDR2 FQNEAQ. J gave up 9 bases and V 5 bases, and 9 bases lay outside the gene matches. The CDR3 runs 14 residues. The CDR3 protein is CASSKRLAASTQYF. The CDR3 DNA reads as TGTGCCAGCAGCAAACGACTAGCGGCTTCCACGCAGTATTTT.

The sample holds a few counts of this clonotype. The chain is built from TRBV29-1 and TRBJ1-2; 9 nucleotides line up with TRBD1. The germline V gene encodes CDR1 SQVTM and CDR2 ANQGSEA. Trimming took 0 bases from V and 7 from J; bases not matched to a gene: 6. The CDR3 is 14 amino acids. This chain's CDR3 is CSVEELTGGSGYTF. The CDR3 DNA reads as TGCAGCGTTGAAGAACTGACAGGGGGATCTGGCTACACCTTC.

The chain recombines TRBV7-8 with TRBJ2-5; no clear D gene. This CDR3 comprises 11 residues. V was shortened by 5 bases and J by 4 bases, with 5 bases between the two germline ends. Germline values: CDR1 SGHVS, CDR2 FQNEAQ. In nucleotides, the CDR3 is TGTGCCAGCAGCCGTTTAGAGACCCAGTACTTC. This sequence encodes CASSRLETQYF.